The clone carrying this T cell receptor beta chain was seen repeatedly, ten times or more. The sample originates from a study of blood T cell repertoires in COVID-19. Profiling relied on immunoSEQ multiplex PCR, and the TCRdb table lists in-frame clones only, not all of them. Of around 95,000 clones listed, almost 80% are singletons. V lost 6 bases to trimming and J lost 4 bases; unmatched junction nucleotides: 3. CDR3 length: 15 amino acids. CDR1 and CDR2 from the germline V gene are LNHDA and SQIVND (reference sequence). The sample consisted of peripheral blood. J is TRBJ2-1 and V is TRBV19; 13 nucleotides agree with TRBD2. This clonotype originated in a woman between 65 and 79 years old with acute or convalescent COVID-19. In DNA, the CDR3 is TGTGCCAGTAGGCTGACTAGCGGGGGGTACAATGAGCAGTTCTTC. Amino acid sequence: CASRLTSGGYNEQFF.